The clone carrying this TCR beta chain was detected a few times. As yet, its antigen is unknown. The authors ran a second PCR of about 7 to 11 cycles using a sample-barcoded 5' primer and a J-beta primer mix. TCRdb re-called the 5' RACE reads with MiXCR, one entry per CDR3 protein. Here the sample spans about 800,000 distinct CDR3 sequences, roughly 50% being singletons. The CDR3 extends over 14 amino acids. Losses at the gene ends were 5 bases for V and 3 bases for J; bases not matched to a gene: 6. The germline V gene encodes CDR1 DFQATT and CDR2 SNEGSKA (reference sequence). The sample belongs to a study of blood T cells in healthy people across ages. The study, taken as a whole, reports: Age advanced and TCR beta diversity per million T cells fell, roughly linearly.

V usage is TRBV20-1 and J usage is TRBJ2-2; 7 positions match TRBD1. The receptor was isolated from a man under 40 in good health. The specimen was blood. The CDR3: CSAVTGVDTGELFF. The CDR3 DNA is TGCAGTGCTGTAACAGGGGTTGACACCGGGGAGCTGTTTTTT.